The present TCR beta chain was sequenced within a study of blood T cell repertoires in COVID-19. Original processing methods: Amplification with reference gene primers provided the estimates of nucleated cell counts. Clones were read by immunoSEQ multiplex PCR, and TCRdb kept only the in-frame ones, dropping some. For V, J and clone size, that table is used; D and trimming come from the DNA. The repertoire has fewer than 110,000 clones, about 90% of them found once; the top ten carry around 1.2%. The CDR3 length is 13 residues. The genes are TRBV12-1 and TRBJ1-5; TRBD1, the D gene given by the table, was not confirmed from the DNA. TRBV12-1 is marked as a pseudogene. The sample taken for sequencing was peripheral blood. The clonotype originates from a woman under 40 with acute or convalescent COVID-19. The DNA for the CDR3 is TGTGCCAGCAGCTTCCATAGCAATCAGCCCCAGCATTTT. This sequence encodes CASSFHSNQPQHF.